The clone carrying this TCR beta chain came up many times. Antigen unknown. This record comes from a study of T cells in Graves' hyperthyroidism and ophthalmopathy. Study-level background: Once the initial diagnosis was made, peripheral blood was obtained before any treatment. Overall study results and limits: Ophthalmopathy, which appeared later, was predicted by the model a median around 6.5 months before onset. By a 13 V-J model, ophthalmopathy was set apart from stable hyperthyroidism. The majority of expanded thyroid clonotypes above 0.001 also appeared in blood.

TCR beta CDR3 sequences were amplified from RNA transcripts. Researchers ran a first-round RT-PCR on the TCR CDR3 using the HTBI primer set. TCRdb ran MiXCR on the multiplex PCR reads and lists one entry per CDR3 protein. This sample has about 500,000 distinct CDR3 sequences, with 15% to 20% found just once. The CDR3 contains 22 residues. Trimming stripped 4 bases from V and 0 bases from J, with 31 bases between. Germline CDR1 is MDHEN and CDR2 is SYDVKM. The chain uses TRBV28 and TRBJ2-4, with D unresolved. The sequence derives from a woman aged 25 to 39 with Graves' ophthalmopathy. What was sequenced was blood. CDR3 sequence reads: CASSYPGWETWNGITAKNIQYF. The CDR3 DNA is TGTGCCAGCAGTTACCCTGGGTGGGAAACTTGGAACGGAATTACAGCCAAAAACATTCAGTACTTC.